This T cell receptor (beta chain) was found in a study of Ad26.COV2.S vaccination and SARS-CoV-2 variants. Study at large: Donor was assigned to the Ad26.COV2.S arm of trial COV1001. Ad26.COV2.S was injected intramuscularly once or twice, 56 days apart. General study findings and limits: Responses of T cells in total may have been underestimated by the TCR breadth and depth analyses.

As concerns this clone: The antigen is undetermined.

Only in-frame clones appear in the TCRdb table, and some are missing; sequencing was by immunoSEQ multiplex PCR. The table shows around 340,000 clones, with roughly 90% occurring only once. Germline CDR1 reads SGDLS; CDR2 reads YYNGEE. The CDR3 is made up of 16 amino acids. V was clipped by 2 bases and J by 0 bases, with 14 bases between them. Treatment reported: 15 to 20 received Ad26.COV2.S at low or high dose, single or two shots; several received placebo; per-sample allocation not given. The samples were gathered on day 63 after the first injection of vaccine or placebo. Vaccine was an Ad26 vector expressing Wuhan-strain SARS-CoV-2 spike.

This TCR was sampled from a person between 18 and 65 years old who received the Ad26.COV2.S COVID-19 vaccine or a placebo. Here the sequenced sample was peripheral blood, taken in a trial of Ad26.COV2.S vaccine versus placebo. The chain combines TRBV9 with TRBJ1-1, with D unclear. For the CDR3, the DNA is TGTGCCAGCAGCGTTTTCACAGACGAGATGAACACTGAAGCTTTCTTT. Amino acids: CASSVFTDEMNTEAFF.